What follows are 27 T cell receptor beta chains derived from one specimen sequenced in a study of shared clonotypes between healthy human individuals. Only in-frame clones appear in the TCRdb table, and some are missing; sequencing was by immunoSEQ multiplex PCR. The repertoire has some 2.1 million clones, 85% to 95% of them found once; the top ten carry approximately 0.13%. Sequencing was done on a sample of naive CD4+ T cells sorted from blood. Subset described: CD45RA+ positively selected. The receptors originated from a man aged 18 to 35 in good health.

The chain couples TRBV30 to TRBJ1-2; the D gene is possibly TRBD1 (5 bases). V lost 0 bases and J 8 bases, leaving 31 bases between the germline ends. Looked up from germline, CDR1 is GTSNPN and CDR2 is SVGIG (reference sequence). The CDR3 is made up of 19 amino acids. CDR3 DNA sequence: TGTGCCTGGAGTGTTTATACTATCGGGACCGCTCGAATCACTAGGGGCTACACCTTC. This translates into CAWSVYTIGTARITRGYTF.

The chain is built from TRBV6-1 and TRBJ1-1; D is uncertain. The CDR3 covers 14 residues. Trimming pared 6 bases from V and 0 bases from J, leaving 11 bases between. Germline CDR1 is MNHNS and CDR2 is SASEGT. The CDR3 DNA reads TGTGCCAGCAGGGAAAGTCGCCTGAACACTGAAGCTTTCTTT. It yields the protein CASRESRLNTEAFF.

For the CDR3, the DNA is TGTGCCAGCCTCAGTATGGAGGCAGAGGGCAATCAGCCCCAGCATTTT. Amino acid sequence: CASLSMEAEGNQPQHF. The V call is TRBV9, the J call TRBJ1-5, with D unresolved. Germline V gene data show CDR1 as SGDLS and CDR2 as YYNGEE. V lost 7 bases and J 2 bases, leaving 19 bases between the germline ends. This CDR3 contains 16 residues.

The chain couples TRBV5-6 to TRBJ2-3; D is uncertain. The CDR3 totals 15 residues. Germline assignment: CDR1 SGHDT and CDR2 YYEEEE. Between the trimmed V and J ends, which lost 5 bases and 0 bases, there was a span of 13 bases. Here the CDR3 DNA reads TGTGCCAGCAGGGCTCGGTCGCCGAGCACAGATACGCAGTATTTT. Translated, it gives CASRARSPSTDTQYF.

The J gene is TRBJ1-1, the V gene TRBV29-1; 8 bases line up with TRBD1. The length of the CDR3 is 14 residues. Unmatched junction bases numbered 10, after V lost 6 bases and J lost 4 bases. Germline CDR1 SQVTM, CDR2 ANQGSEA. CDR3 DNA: TGCAGCGTAGGCCTGACAGGGGTTGCCACTGAAGCTTTCTTT. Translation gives CSVGLTGVATEAFF.

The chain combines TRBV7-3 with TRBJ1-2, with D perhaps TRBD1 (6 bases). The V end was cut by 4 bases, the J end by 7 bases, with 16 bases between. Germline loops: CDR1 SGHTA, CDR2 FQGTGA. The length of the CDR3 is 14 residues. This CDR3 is CASSYTQGLGGYTF. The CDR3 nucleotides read TGTGCCAGCAGCTACACCCAGGGGCTGGGTGGCTACACCTTC.

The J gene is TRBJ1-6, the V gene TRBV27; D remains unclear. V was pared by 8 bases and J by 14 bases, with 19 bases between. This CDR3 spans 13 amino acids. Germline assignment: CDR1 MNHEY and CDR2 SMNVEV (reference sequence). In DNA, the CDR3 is TGTGCCAGCTCCCCCGGGGTCGGTGGAGCCCTCCACTTT. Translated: CASSPGVGGALHF.

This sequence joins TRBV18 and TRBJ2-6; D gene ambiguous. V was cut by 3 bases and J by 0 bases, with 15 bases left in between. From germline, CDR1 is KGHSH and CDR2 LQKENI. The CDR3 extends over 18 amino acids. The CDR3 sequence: CASSPTGPASSGANVLTF. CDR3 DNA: TGTGCCAGCTCACCGACCGGACCGGCGAGCTCTGGGGCCAACGTCCTGACTTTC.

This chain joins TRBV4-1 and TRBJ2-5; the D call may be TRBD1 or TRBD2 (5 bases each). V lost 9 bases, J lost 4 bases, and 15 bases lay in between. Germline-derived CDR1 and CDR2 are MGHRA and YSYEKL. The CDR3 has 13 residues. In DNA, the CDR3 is TGCGCCAGTTCCTGGGGGAATGCAGAGACCCAGTACTTC. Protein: CASSWGNAETQYF.

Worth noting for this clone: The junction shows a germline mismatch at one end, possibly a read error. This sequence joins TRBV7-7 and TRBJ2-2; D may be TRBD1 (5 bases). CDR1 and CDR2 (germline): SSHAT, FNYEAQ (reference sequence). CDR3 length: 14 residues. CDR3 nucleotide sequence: TGTGCTAGCAGCTTAGTTCTAGGGGCCGGGGAGCTGTTTTTT. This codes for CASSLVLGAGELFF. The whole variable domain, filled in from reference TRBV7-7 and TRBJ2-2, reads GAGVSQSPRYKVTKRGQDVTLRCDPISSHATLYWYQQALGQGPEFLTYFNYEAQPDKSGLPSDRFSAERPEGSISTLTIQRTEQRDSAMYRCASSLVLGAGELFFGEGSRLTVL.

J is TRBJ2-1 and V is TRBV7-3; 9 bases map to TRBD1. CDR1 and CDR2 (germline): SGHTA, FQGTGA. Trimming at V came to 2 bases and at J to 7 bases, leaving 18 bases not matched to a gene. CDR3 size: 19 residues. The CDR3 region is CASSLREKTGGIAGNEQFF. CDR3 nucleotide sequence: TGTGCCAGCAGCTTACGGGAAAAGACAGGGGGTATAGCTGGGAATGAGCAGTTCTTC. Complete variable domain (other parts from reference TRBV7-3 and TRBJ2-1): GAGVSQTPSNKVTEKGKYVELRCDPISGHTALYWYRQSLGQGPEFLIYFQGTGAADDSGLPNDRFFAVRPEGSVSTLKIQRTERGDSAVYLCASSLREKTGGIAGNEQFFGPGTRLTVL.

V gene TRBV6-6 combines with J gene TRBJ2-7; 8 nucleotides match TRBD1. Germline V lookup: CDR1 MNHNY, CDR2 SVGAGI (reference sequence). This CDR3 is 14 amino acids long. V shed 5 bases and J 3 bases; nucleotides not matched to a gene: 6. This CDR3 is CASSTGTGLYEQYF. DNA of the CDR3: TGTGCCAGCAGTACTGGGACAGGCCTCTACGAGCAGTACTTC.

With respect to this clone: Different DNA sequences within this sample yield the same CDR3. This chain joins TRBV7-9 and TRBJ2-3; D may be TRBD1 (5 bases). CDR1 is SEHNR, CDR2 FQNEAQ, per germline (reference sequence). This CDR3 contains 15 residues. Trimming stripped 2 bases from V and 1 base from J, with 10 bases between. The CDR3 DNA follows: TGTGCCAGCAGCTTAAGTCTGGGGCGCACAGATACGCAGTATTTT. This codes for CASSLSLGRTDTQYF.

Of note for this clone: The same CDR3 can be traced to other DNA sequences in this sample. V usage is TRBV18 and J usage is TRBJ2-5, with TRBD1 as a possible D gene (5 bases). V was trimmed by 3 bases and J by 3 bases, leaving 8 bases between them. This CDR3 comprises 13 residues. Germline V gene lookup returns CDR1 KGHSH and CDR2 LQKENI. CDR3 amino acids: CASSPGQKETQYF. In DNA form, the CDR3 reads TGTGCCAGCTCACCGGGGCAGAAAGAGACCCAGTACTTC. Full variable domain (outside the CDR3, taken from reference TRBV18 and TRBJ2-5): NAGVMQNPRHLVRRRGQEARLRCSPMKGHSHVYWYRQLPEEGLKFMVYLQKENIIDESGMPKERFSAEFPKEGPSILRIQQVVRGDSAAYFCASSPGQKETQYFGPGTRLLVL.

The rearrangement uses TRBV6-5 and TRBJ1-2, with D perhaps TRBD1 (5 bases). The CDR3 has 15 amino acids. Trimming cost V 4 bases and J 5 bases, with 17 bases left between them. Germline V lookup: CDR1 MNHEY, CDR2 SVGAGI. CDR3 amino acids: CASSSSAGLYYGYTF. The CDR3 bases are TGTGCCAGCAGTTCTTCAGCAGGGCTTTATTATGGCTACACCTTC.

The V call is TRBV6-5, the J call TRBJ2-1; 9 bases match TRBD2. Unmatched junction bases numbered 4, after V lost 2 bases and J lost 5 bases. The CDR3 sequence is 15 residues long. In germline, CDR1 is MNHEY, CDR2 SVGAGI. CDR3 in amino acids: CASSYRGLANNEQFF. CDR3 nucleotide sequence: TGTGCCAGCAGTTACAGGGGACTAGCAAACAATGAGCAGTTCTTC.

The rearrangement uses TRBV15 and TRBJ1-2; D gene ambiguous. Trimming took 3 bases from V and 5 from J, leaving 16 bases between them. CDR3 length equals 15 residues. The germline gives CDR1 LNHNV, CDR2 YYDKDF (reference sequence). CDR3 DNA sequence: TGTGCCACCAGCAGCACAGATCTCGGGAGATATGGCTACACCTTC. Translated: CATSSTDLGRYGYTF.

The chain's CDR3 is CAWRQGKNTGELFF. The CDR3, as DNA: TGTGCCTGGAGGCAGGGGAAGAACACCGGGGAGCTGTTTTTT. V is TRBV30 and J is TRBJ2-2, with TRBD1 as a possible D gene (6 bases). Trimming took 3 bases from V and 1 from J, leaving 9 bases between them. Germline values: CDR1 GTSNPN, CDR2 SVGIG (reference sequence). This CDR3 spans 14 amino acids.

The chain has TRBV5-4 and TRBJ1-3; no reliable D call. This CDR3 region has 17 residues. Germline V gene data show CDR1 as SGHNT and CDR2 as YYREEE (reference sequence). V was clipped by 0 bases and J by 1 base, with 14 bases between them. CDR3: CASSLGSARASGNTIYF. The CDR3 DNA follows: TGTGCCAGCAGCTTGGGATCGGCGAGAGCTTCTGGAAACACCATATATTTT.

CDR3 sequence reads: CASSDGTGSYEQYF. For the CDR3, the DNA is TGCGCCAGCAGCGACGGGACCGGATCCTACGAGCAGTACTTC. The V call is TRBV10-1, the J call TRBJ2-7; tentatively, D is TRBD1 or TRBD2 (5 bases each). The CDR3 consists of 14 residues. Germline V gene sequence: CDR1 WNHNN, CDR2 SYGVQD (reference sequence). Trimming left V 6 bases short and J 1 base short, with 13 bases between.

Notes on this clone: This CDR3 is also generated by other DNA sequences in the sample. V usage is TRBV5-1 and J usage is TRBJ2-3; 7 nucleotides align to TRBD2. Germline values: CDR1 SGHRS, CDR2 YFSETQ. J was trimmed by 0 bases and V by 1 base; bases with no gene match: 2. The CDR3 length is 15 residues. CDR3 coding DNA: TGCGCCAGCAGCTTGCAGGGACTAAGCACAGATACGCAGTATTTT. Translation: CASSLQGLSTDTQYF. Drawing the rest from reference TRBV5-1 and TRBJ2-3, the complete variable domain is KAGVTQTPRYLIKTRGQQVTLSCSPISGHRSVSWYQQTPGQGLQFLFEYFSETQRNKGNFPGRFSGRQFSNSRSEMNVSTLELGDSALYLCASSLQGLSTDTQYFGPGTRLTVL.

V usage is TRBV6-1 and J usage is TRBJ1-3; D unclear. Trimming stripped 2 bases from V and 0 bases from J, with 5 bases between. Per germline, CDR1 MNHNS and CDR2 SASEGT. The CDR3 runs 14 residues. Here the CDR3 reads CASSELYSGNTIYF. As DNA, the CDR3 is TGTGCCAGCAGTGAATTATACTCTGGAAACACCATATATTTT.

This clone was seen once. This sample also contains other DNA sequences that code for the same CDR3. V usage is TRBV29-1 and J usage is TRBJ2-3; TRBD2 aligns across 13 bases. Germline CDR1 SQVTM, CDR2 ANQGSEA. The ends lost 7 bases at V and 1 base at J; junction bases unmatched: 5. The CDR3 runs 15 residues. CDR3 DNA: TGCAGCGCCAGAGGACTAGCGGGAGGCACAGATACGCAGTATTTT. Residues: CSARGLAGGTDTQYF.

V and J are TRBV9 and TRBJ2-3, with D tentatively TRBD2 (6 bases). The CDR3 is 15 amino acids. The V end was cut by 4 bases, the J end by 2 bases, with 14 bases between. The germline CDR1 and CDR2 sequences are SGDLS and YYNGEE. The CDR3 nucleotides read TGTGCCAGCAGCCCAGGGACTCACTACACAGATACGCAGTATTTT. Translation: CASSPGTHYTDTQYF.

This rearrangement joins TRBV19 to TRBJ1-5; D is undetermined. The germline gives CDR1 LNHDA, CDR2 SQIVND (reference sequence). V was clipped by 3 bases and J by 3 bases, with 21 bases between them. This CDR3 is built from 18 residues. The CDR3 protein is CASSIGYRALTSNQPQHF. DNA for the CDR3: TGTGCCAGTAGTATCGGATACCGGGCCTTAACGTCCAATCAGCCCCAGCATTTT.

The CDR3 DNA sequence: TGTGCCAGCACCCAATTCCGGGACAAACTGTTTTTT. It translates to CASTQFRDKLFF. V gene TRBV6-1 combines with J gene TRBJ1-4; D possibly corresponds to TRBD1 (5 bases). This CDR3 is built from 12 residues. Germline CDR1 and CDR2: MNHNS and SASEGT. With 7 bases removed from V and 11 bases from J, the gap between germline ends came to 14 bases.

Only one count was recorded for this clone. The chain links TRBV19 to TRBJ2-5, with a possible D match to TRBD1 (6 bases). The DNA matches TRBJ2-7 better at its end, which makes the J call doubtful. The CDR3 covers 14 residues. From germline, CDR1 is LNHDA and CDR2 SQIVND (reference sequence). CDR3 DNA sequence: TGTGCCAGTAGTATGGTGACAGGAAACTACGAGCAGTACTTC. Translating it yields CASSMVTGNYEQYF.